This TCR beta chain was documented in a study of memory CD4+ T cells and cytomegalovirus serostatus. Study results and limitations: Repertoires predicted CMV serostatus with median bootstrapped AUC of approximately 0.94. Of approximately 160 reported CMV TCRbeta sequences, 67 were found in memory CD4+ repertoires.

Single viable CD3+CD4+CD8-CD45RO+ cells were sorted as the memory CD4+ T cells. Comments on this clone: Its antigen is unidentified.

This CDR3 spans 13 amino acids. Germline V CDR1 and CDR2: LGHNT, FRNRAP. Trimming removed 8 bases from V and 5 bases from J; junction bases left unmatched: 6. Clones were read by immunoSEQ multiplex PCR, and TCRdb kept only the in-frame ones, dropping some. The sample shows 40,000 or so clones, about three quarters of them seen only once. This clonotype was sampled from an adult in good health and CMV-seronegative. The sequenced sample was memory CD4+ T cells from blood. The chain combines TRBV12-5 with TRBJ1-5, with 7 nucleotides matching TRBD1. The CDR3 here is CASSTGPHQPQHF. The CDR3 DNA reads TGTGCTAGTTCGACAGGGCCCCATCAGCCCCAGCATTTT.